The rows below give T cell receptor beta chains drawn from one sample of a study of blood T cell repertoires in COVID-19. Clones were sequenced by immunoSEQ multiplex PCR, and TCRdb holds only the in-frame ones, with some missing. The sample lists over 350,000 clones; approximately 91% were seen once. The sequenced sample was PBMCs or T cells enriched from blood (not recorded which). These receptors all stem from a woman in her thirties or forties who had been exposed to COVID-19. Both conserved end residues are part of each CDR3. The D gene is left open where the match is weak. Not all rows give a size; the values are once, few, many and, for expanded clones, a class.

J gene	V gene	clone size	D gene	CDR3 DNA	CDR3 protein
TRBJ2-1	TRBV2	NA	TRBD2	TGTGCCAGCAGGGCCCGACTAGCGGGGTACTCCTACAATGAGCAGTTCTTC	CASRARLAGYSYNEQFF
TRBJ1-2	TRBV27	NA	NA	TGTGCCAGCAGTCGAGGAAACAGGATGAGCTATGGCTACACCTTC	CASSRGNRMSYGYTF
TRBJ2-7	TRBV10-1	few	NA	TGCGCCAGCAGTGATGGAGGAGCGGGTCTTCCCTACGAGCAGTACTTC	CASSDGGAGLPYEQYF
TRBJ1-5	TRBV20-1	NA	TRBD1	TGCAGTGCTAGTAGTCTACAGGGACAGGGTTCGGGAAGCAATCAGCCCCAGCATTTT	CSASSLQGQGSGSNQPQHF
TRBJ2-7	TRBV11-3	NA	NA	TGTGCCAGCAGCCCTGGGCCCCTCTACGAGCAGTACTTC	CASSPGPLYEQYF
TRBJ1-1	TRBV9	once	TRBD1	TGTGCCAGCGTGAGGGGGACAGACTGGAACACTGAAGCTTTCTTT	CASVRGTDWNTEAFF
TRBJ2-5	TRBV7-2	NA	NA	TGTGCCAGCAGCTTAGGTAGTCGAGAGACCCAGTACTTC	CASSLGSRETQYF
TRBJ1-1	TRBV5-7	NA	NA	TGTGCCAGCGGGGCGCGGACTGAAGCTTTCTTT	CASGARTEAFF
TRBJ1-3	TRBV3-1/TRBV3-2	NA	TRBD1	TGTGCCAGCAGCCTTGACAGGGGGCAGGCTGGAAACACCATATATTTT	CASSLDRGQAGNTIYF
TRBJ2-1	TRBV13	NA	NA	TGTGCCAGCAGCTTACCTACTAGTAATCCAGTGGTCTTC	CASSLPTSNPVVF
TRBJ1-6	TRBV18	NA	NA	TGTGCCAGCTTACAGGGTCCAGGAGGATCACCCCTCCACTTT	CASLQGPGGSPLHF
TRBJ1-2	TRBV7-6	NA	NA	TGTGCCAGCAGCTTAGGCGTGGGGCCCTCATCTAACTATGGCTACACCTTC	CASSLGVGPSSNYGYTF
TRBJ1-1	TRBV6-2/TRBV6-3	NA	NA	TGTGCCAGCAGTTCCCGGGGGGGGAACACTGAAGCTTTCTTT	CASSSRGGNTEAFF
TRBJ2-7	TRBV7-9	NA	NA	TGTGCCAGCAGCTCGGGGGATTCAATCCAGGAGCAGTACTTC	CASSSGDSIQEQYF
TRBJ1-1	TRBV19	NA	NA	TGTGCCAGTAGTATAGGGGCCCAGAACACTGAAGCTTTCTTT	CASSIGAQNTEAFF
TRBJ2-1	TRBV29-1	NA	TRBD2	TGCAGCGTTGTGGCGGGAGTCCACAATGAGCAGTTCTTC	CSVVAGVHNEQFF
TRBJ2-3	TRBV6-4	once	TRBD2	TGTGCCAGCAGTGAAGCGGGGGGCACAGATACGCAGTATTTT	CASSEAGGTDTQYF
TRBJ1-1	TRBV6-5	NA	NA	TGTGCCACCCTTCGGGCGGGGGGTGCCACTGAAGCTTTCTTT	CATLRAGGATEAFF